This T cell receptor beta chain derives from a study of OX40 agonist ivuxolimab in advanced cancers. Study-wide context: Intravenous ivuxolimab was administered to patients every 2 weeks at 0.01 to 10 mg/kg.

Study results and limitations: There were, on average, more expanded clones in CD8+ T cells than in CD4+. Partial responders dosed at 0.1-3.0 mg/kg displayed clonal expansion ranking among the lowest. CD4+ and CD8+ T cells in blood underwent clonal expansion by week 6 at 0.1 to 3.0 mg/kg.

Assay used: immunoSEQ multiplex PCR; TCRdb lists only in-frame clones, some missing. This table has roughly 63,000 clones, nearly 90% appearing once. Worth noting for this clone: Its antigen is not identified.

The sample here was CD4+ or CD8+ T cells sorted from blood, taken in a trial of the OX40 agonist ivuxolimab. The clonotype originates from an adult with an advanced solid tumor such as melanoma, head and neck, liver or kidney cancer.

In DNA form, the CDR3 reads TGTGCCAGCTCTAACAGGGGGTACCAAGAGACCCAGTACTTC. This gives the protein CASSNRGYQETQYF. The chain uses TRBV27 and TRBJ2-5; the match to TRBD1 covers 8 bases. The trim removed 8 bases at V and 0 bases at J, leaving 5 bases unmatched. Germline V CDR1 and CDR2: MNHEY, SMNVEV (reference sequence). The CDR3 runs to 14 residues.